This TCR beta chain appears in the sequencing data of a study of blood T cell repertoires in COVID-19. V lost 5 bases and J lost 0, with 16 bases in between. Germline V gene lookup returns CDR1 SGHTA and CDR2 FQGNSA. The CDR3 is 16 residues long. The protocol was immunoSEQ multiplex PCR, while the TCRdb copy is restricted to in-frame clones and leaves out a portion. There are more than 55,000 clones in the sample; roughly four fifths occur only once, and 5.5% to 7% lies in the top ten. The V gene is TRBV7-2, the J gene TRBJ1-2, with D perhaps TRBD1 (5 bases). The source material was peripheral blood. The source is a woman between 45 and 65 years old with active or convalescent COVID-19. CDR3: CASSPALDRSNYGYTF. The CDR3 DNA is TGTGCCAGCAGCCCTGCCCTAGACAGATCTAACTATGGCTACACCTTC.